One and the same sample provided the 16 T cell receptor beta chains below, sequenced in a study of blood T cell repertoires in COVID-19. Profiled with immunoSEQ multiplex PCR; TCRdb holds only in-frame clones, not every one. The repertoire holds 150,000 to 200,000 clones, with roughly three quarters as singletons. The sequenced material came from peripheral blood. These receptors all come from a man aged 55 to 70 with active or convalescent COVID-19.

The chain couples TRBV5-6 to TRBJ2-5; 8 bases map to TRBD2. This CDR3 spans 16 amino acids. Germline V gene sequence: CDR1 SGHDT, CDR2 YYEEEE. J gave up 1 base and V 0 bases, and 5 bases lay outside the gene matches. In DNA, the CDR3 is TGTGCCAGCAGCTTGGAGGGCGGACTAGCCCAAGAGACCCAGTACTTC. Protein sequence: CASSLEGGLAQETQYF.

The J gene is TRBJ1-4, the V gene TRBV18, with D possibly being TRBD1 (6 bases). Germline assignment: CDR1 KGHSH and CDR2 LQKENI. The CDR3 sequence is 14 residues long. The V and J ends lost 6 bases and 8 bases respectively, with 16 bases between them. CDR3 in DNA: TGTGCCAGCTCCCCTACAGGGAGAGGGGAAAAACTGTTTTTT. Encoded protein: CASSPTGRGEKLFF.

The J gene is TRBJ2-7, the V gene TRBV6-5, with 7 nucleotides matching TRBD2. The CDR3 covers 13 residues. Germline V gene sequence: CDR1 MNHEY, CDR2 SVGAGI. With 6 bases clipped from V and 3 bases from J, the junction kept 5 bases outside the gene matches. CDR3 loop: CASSATGGYEQYF. The DNA of the CDR3 is TGTGCCAGCAGCGCCACGGGGGGCTACGAGCAGTACTTC.

The J gene is TRBJ1-1, the V gene TRBV25-1, with 7 bases lining up with TRBD1. The CDR3 runs to 15 residues. V shed 3 bases and J 4 bases; nucleotides not matched to a gene: 8. Germline assignment: CDR1 MGHDK and CDR2 SYGVNS. In DNA form, the CDR3 reads TGTGCCAGCAGTGATACAGGGGCAGGGAGCACTGAAGCTTTCTTT. Its protein is CASSDTGAGSTEAFF.

This chain joins TRBV6-6 and TRBJ2-4; 8 nucleotides align to TRBD1. Germline V CDR1 and CDR2: MNHNY, SVGAGI (reference sequence). The trim removed 6 bases at V and 7 bases at J, leaving 8 bases unmatched. This CDR3 has 14 residues. CDR3 sequence reads: CASSSQDRDNIQYF. Here the CDR3 DNA reads TGTGCCAGCAGCTCCCAGGACAGGGACAACATTCAGTACTTC.

This clone has only a few counts. The V call is TRBV9, the J call TRBJ2-1, with a weak D call TRBD1 (6 bases). The CDR3 is 15 amino acids. CDR1 and CDR2 from the germline V gene are SGDLS and YYNGEE. Deletions cut 3 bases from V and 6 bases from J, with 16 bases between. CDR3 bases: TGTGCCAGCAGCGCCGGGGACAACCGGATCAATGAGCAGTTCTTC. It codes for CASSAGDNRINEQFF.

DNA for the CDR3: TGCGCCAGCAGCCAAGATAGGGGGTTAAGTGAAAAACTGTTTTTT. Translating gives CASSQDRGLSEKLFF. This rearrangement joins TRBV4-3 to TRBJ1-4, with D possibly matching TRBD1 (6 bases). The CDR3 has 15 amino acids. V gave up 0 bases and J gave up 7 bases, with 12 bases separating them. The germline V gene encodes CDR1 LGHNA and CDR2 YSLEER.

The CDR3 DNA follows: TGTGCCAGCAGTCCGACTAGCGGTATATTGGAGACCCAGTACTTC. As protein: CASSPTSGILETQYF. The V and J genes are TRBV7-2 and TRBJ2-5; TRBD2 agrees at 9 bases. This CDR3 spans 15 amino acids. Looked up from germline, CDR1 is SGHTA and CDR2 is FQGNSA. Trimming removed 6 bases from V and 5 bases from J; junction bases left unmatched: 10. Full variable domain (missing parts from reference TRBV7-2 and TRBJ2-5): GAGVSQSPSNKVTEKGKDVELRCDPISGHTALYWYRQSLGQGLEFLIYFQGNSAPDKSGLPSDRFSAERTGGSVSTLTIQRTQQEDSAVYLCASSPTSGILETQYFGPGTRLLVL.

V is TRBV21-1 and J is TRBJ1-5; the table's TRBD1 call for D was not verified on the DNA. TRBV21-1 is a known pseudogene. The CDR3 is made up of 17 amino acids. The CDR3 DNA sequence: TGTGCCAGCAGCAAATGGTACAGGGGACCTGCAGGTCAGCCCCAGCATTTT. Protein: CASSKWYRGPAGQPQHF.

This clone was recorded at least ten times. The CDR3 DNA sequence: TGCAGTGCTAGTCCCAGCGGGCTCTACGAGCAGTACTTC. Its protein is CSASPSGLYEQYF. The gene calls are TRBV20-1 and TRBJ2-7, with D perhaps matching TRBD2 (6 bases). This CDR3 contains 13 residues. V was cut by 3 bases and J by 3 bases, with 12 bases left in between. Germline V gives CDR1 DFQATT, CDR2 SNEGSKA (reference sequence).

The chain recombines TRBV11-3 with TRBJ2-1; 8 bases are a match to TRBD1. Germline lookup yields CDR1 SGHNT and CDR2 YENEEA. The CDR3 is 14 residues long. V trimming: 5 bases; J trimming: 9 bases; junction bases outside the gene matches: 9. CDR3 coding DNA: TGTGCCAGCAGCAGGGACAGGAGGAGAGGTGAGCAGTTCTTC. Protein sequence: CASSRDRRRGEQFF.

This sequence joins TRBV20-1 and TRBJ2-7, with a possible D match to TRBD2 (5 bases). Germline V gives CDR1 DFQATT, CDR2 SNEGSKA (reference sequence). There are 11 residues in the CDR3. The V and J ends lost 7 bases and 2 bases respectively, with 9 bases between them. The CDR3, as DNA: TGCAGTGGGACTGGAACCTACGAGCAGTACTTC. The encoded protein is CSGTGTYEQYF.

This clone was recorded once. The CDR3 DNA is TGTGCCAGCAGCCAGGAACAAGGGGACACTGAAGCTTTCTTT. Protein sequence: CASSQEQGDTEAFF. The chain links TRBV4-2 to TRBJ1-1; maybe TRBD1 (5 bases). Trimming removed 3 bases at V and 3 bases at J, with 11 bases between. Germline-derived CDR1 and CDR2 are LGHNA and YNFKEQ. This CDR3 is built from 14 residues.

This clone was recorded at least ten times. Other DNA sequences in the sample encode the same CDR3. The chain recombines TRBV6-1 with TRBJ2-7; 11 positions agree with TRBD2. CDR1 is MNHNS and CDR2 is SASEGT in the germline V gene. Losses at the gene ends were 3 bases for V and 1 base for J; bases not matched to a gene: 2. The CDR3 totals 15 residues. The CDR3 spells CASSEGTSGSYEQYF. CDR3 sequence (DNA): TGTGCCAGCAGTGAGGGGACTAGCGGATCCTACGAGCAGTACTTC.

This clone has a single count. This chain links TRBV7-9 with TRBJ1-1; possible D gene TRBD1, 6 bases. Trimming pared 3 bases from V and 3 bases from J, leaving 17 bases between. This CDR3 is 16 amino acids long. In germline, CDR1 is SEHNR, CDR2 FQNEAQ (reference sequence). The CDR3 here is CASSFMGQGKDTEAFF. CDR3 sequence (DNA): TGTGCCAGCAGCTTTATGGGACAAGGGAAGGACACTGAAGCTTTCTTT.

The CDR3 spells CASSLTLASKWTQYF. The DNA for the CDR3 is TGTGCCAGCAGTCTCACGTTAGCGTCGAAATGGACCCAGTACTTC. This chain joins TRBV28 and TRBJ2-5, with D perhaps matching TRBD2 (5 bases). With 5 bases removed from V and 7 bases from J, the gap between germline ends came to 20 bases. The CDR3 covers 15 residues. Germline V gene data show CDR1 as MDHEN and CDR2 as SYDVKM.